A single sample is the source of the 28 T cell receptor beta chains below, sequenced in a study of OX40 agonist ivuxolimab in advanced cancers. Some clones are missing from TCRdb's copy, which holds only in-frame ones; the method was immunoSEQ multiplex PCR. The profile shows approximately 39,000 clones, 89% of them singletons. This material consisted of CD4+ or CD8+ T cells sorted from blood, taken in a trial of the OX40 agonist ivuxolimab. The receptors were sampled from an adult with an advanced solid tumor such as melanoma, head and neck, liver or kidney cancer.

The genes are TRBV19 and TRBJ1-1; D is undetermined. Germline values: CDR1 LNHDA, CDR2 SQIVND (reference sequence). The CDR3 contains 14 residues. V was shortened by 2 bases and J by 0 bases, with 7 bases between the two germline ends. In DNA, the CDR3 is TGTGCCAGTAGTATACTCGCCATGAACACTGAAGCTTTCTTT. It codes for CASSILAMNTEAFF.

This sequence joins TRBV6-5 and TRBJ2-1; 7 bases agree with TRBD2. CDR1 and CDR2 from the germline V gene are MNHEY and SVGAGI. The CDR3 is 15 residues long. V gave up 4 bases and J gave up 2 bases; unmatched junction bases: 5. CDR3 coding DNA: TGTGCCAGCAGTTCCGGGACTACCCCCTACAATGAGCAGTTCTTC. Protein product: CASSSGTTPYNEQFF.

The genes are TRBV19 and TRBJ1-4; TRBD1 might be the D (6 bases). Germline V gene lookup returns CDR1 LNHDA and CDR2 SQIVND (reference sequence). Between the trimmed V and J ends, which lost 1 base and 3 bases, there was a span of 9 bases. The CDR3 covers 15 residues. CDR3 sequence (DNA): TGTGCCAGTAGTATAGGTACAGGGTCTAATGAAAAACTGTTTTTT. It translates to CASSIGTGSNEKLFF.

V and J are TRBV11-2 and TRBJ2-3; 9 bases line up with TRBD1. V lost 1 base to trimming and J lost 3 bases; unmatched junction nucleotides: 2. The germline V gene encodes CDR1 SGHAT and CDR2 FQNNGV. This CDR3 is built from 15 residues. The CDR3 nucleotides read TGTGCCAGCAGCTTAGCGGGACAGGGAACAGATACGCAGTATTTT. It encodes CASSLAGQGTDTQYF.

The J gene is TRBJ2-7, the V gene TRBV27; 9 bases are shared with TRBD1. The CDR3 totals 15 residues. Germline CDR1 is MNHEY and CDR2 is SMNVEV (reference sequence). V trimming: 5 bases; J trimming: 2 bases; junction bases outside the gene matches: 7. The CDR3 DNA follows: TGTGCCAGCAGTCTAGGGACAGGGACGACCTACGAGCAGTACTTC. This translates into CASSLGTGTTYEQYF.

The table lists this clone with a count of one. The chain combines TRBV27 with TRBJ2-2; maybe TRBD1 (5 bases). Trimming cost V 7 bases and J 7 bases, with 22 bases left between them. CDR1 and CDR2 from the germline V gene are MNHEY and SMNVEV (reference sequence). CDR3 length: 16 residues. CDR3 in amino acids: CASTPRRRGEHGELFF. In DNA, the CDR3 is TGTGCCAGCACCCCCCGGCGAAGGGGTGAACACGGGGAGCTGTTTTTT.

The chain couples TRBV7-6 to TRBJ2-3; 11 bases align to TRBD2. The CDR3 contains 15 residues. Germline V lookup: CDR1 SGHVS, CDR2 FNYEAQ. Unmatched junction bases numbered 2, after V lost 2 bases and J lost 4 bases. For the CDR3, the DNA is TGTGCCAGCAGCTTAACTAGCGGGGGTGCAGATACGCAGTATTTT. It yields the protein CASSLTSGGADTQYF.

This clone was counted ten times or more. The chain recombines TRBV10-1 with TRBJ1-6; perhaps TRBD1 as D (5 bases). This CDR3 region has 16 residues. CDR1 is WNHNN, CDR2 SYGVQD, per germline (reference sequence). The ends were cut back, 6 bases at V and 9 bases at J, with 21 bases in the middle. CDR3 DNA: TGCGCCAGCAGCGCCCGGGGTGGGGACGGAGCTTCACCCCTCCACTTT. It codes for CASSARGGDGASPLHF.

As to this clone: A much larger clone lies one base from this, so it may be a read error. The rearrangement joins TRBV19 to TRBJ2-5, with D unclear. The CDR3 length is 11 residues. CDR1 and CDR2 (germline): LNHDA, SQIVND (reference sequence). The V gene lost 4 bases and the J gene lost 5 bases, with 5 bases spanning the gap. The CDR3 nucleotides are TGTGCCAGTAGTAATGGGGAGACCCAGTACTTC. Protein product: CASSNGETQYF. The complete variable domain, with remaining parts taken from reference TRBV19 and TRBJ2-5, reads DGGITQSPKYLFRKEGQNVTLSCEQNLNHDAMYWYRQDPGQGLRLIYYSQIVNDFQKGDIAEGYSVSREKKESFPLTVTSAQKNPTAFYLCASSNGETQYFGPGTRLLVL.

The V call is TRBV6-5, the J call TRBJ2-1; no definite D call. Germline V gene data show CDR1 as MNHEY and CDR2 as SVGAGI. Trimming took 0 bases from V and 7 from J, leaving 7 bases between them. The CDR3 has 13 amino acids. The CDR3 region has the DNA TGTGCCAGCAGTTACTCGAAAAGGAATGAGCAGTTCTTC. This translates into CASSYSKRNEQFF.

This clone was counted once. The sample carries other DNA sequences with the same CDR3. The CDR3 DNA sequence: TGTGCCAGCAGTTTACCAATTGCTCTAAATGAGCAGTTCTTC. Translated, it gives CASSLPIALNEQFF. The chain employs TRBV27 and TRBJ2-1; D gene ambiguous. The CDR3 is 14 amino acids. V lost 2 bases, J lost 7 bases, and 12 bases lay in between. Germline CDR1 and CDR2: MNHEY and SMNVEV (reference sequence).

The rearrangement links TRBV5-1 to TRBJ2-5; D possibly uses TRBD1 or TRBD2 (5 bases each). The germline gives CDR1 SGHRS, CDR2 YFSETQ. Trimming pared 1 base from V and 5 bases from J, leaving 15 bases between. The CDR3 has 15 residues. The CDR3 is CASSLYPGPQETQYF. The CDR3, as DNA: TGCGCCAGCAGCTTGTACCCGGGACCCCAGGAGACCCAGTACTTC.

The CDR3 sequence is CASSGWGGHTDTQYF. CDR3 sequence (DNA): TGTGCCAGCAGTGGGTGGGGGGGGCACACAGATACGCAGTATTTT. The V and J genes are TRBV27 and TRBJ2-3; D may be TRBD2 (7 bases). The CDR3 runs 15 residues. V lost 5 bases and J 2 bases, leaving 14 bases between the germline ends. Germline loops: CDR1 MNHEY, CDR2 SMNVEV (reference sequence).

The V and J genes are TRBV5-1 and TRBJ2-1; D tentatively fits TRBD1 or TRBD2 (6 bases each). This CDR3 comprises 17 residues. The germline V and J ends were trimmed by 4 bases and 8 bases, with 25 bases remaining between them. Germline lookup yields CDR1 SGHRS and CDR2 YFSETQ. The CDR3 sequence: CASSQDKTHPGAHEQFF. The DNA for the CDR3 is TGCGCCAGCAGCCAGGACAAGACCCATCCGGGGGCGCATGAGCAGTTCTTC. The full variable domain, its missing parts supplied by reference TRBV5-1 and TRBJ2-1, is KAGVTQTPRYLIKTRGQQVTLSCSPISGHRSVSWYQQTPGQGLQFLFEYFSETQRNKGNFPGRFSGRQFSNSRSEMNVSTLELGDSALYLCASSQDKTHPGAHEQFFGPGTRLTVL.

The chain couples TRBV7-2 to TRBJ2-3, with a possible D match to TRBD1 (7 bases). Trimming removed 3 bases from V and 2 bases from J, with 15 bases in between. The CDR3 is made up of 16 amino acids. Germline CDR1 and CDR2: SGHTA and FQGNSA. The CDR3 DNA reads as TGTGCCAGCAGCTTCACAGGGGACTCCCTCACAGATACGCAGTATTTT. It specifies CASSFTGDSLTDTQYF.

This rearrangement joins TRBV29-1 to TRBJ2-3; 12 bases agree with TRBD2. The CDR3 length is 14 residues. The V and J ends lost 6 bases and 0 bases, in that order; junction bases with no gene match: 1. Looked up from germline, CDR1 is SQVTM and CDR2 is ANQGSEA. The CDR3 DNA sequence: TGCAGCGTCGGACTAGCGGGGAGCACAGATACGCAGTATTTT. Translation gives CSVGLAGSTDTQYF.

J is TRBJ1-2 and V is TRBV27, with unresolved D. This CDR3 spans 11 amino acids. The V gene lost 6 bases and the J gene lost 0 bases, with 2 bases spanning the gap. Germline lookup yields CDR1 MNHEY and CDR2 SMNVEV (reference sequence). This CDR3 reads CASRSNYGYTF. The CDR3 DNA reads TGTGCCAGCAGGTCTAACTATGGCTACACCTTC.

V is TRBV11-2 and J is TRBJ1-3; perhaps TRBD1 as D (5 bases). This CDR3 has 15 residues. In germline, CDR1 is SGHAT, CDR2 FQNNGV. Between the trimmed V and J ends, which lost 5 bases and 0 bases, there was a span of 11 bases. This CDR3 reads CASSVTDSSGNTIYF. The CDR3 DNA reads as TGTGCCAGCAGCGTGACAGATAGCTCTGGAAACACCATATATTTT.

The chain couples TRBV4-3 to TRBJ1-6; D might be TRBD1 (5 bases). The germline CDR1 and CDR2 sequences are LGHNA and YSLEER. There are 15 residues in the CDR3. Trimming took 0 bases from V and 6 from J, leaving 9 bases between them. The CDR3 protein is CASSQDGASNSPLHF. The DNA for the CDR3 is TGCGCCAGCAGCCAAGATGGGGCTTCTAATTCACCCCTCCACTTT.

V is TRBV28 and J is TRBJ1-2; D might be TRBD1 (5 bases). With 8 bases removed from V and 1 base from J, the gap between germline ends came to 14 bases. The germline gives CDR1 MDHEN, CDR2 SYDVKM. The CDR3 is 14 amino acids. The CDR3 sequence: CASVVGGSNYGYTF. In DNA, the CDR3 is TGTGCCAGCGTGGTCGGGGGAAGTAACTATGGCTACACCTTC.

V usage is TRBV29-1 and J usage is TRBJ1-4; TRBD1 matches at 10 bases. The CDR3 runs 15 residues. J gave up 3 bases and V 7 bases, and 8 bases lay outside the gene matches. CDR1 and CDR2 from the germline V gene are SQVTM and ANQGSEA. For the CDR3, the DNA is TGCAGCGCCGGGGACAGGGGCATCTCTAATGAAAAACTGTTTTTT. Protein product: CSAGDRGISNEKLFF.

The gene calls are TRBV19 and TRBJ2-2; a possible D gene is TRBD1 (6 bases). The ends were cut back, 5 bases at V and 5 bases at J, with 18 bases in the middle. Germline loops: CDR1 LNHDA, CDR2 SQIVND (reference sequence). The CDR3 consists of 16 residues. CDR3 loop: CASSAQPGQGTGELFF. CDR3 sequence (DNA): TGTGCCAGTAGTGCCCAACCGGGCCAGGGGACCGGGGAGCTGTTTTTT.

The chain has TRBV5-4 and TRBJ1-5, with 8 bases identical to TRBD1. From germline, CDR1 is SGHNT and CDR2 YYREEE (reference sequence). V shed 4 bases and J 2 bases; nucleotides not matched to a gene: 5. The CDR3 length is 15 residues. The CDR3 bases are TGTGCCAGCAGCCACCAGGGGGCTGGCAATCAGCCCCAGCATTTT. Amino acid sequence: CASSHQGAGNQPQHF. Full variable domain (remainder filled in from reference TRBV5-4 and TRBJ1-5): ETGVTQSPTHLIKTRGQQVTLRCSSQSGHNTVSWYQQALGQGPQFIFQYYREEENGRGNFPPRFSGLQFPNYSSELNVNALELDDSALYLCASSHQGAGNQPQHFGDGTRLSIL.

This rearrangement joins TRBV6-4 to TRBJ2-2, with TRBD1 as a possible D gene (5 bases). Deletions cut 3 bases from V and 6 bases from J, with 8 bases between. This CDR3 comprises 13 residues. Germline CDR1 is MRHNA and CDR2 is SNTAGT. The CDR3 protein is CASSEQGSGELFF. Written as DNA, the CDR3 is TGTGCCAGCAGTGAGCAGGGATCCGGGGAGCTGTTTTTT.

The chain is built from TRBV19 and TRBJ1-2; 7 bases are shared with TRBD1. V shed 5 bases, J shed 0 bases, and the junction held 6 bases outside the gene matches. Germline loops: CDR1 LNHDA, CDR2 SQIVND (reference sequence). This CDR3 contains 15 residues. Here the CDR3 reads CASSDHDRANYGYTF. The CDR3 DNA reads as TGTGCCAGTAGTGACCACGACAGGGCTAACTATGGCTACACCTTC. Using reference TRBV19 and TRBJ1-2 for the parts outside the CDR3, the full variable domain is DGGITQSPKYLFRKEGQNVTLSCEQNLNHDAMYWYRQDPGQGLRLIYYSQIVNDFQKGDIAEGYSVSREKKESFPLTVTSAQKNPTAFYLCASSDHDRANYGYTFGSGTRLTVV.

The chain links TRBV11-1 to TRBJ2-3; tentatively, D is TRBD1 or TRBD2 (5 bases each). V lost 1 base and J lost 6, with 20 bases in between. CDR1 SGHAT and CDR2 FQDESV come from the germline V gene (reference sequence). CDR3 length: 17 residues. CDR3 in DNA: TGTGCCAGCAGCTTAGTCGGGGCATCACACGAGGTGGATACGCAGTATTTT. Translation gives CASSLVGASHEVDTQYF.

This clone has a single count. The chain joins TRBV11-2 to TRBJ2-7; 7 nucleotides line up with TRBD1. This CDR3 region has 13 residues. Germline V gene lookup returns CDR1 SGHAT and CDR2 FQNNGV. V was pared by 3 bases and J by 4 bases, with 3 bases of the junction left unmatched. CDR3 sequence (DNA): TGTGCCAGCAGCTTGGGACAGATTTACGAGCAGTACTTC. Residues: CASSLGQIYEQYF.

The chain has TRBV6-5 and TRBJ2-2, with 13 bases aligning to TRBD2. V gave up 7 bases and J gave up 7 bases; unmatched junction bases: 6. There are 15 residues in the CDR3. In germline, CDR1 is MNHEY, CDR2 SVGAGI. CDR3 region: CASKGLAGAGGELFF. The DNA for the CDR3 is TGTGCCAGCAAAGGACTAGCGGGGGCCGGCGGGGAGCTGTTTTTT.